Listed below are T cell receptor beta chains from one sample, sequenced in a study of regulatory T cells in long-lasting Graves disease. TCRdb used MiXCR to reprocess the multiplex PCR reads, holding one entry per CDR3 protein. The table shows some 370,000 distinct CDR3 sequences, with about 20% occurring only once. The sequenced sample was peripheral blood mononuclear cells (PBMCs), obtained when the disease was refractory, from a patient treated with antithyroid drugs. The receptor source for this set is a female donor with Graves disease. The CDR3 runs from the conserved cysteine through the conserved F or W. D genes are given only for firm matches. Some rows mark clone size as missing; the rest say once, few, many or name a class of expanded clone.

d_call j_call v_call clone_size cdr3_nt cdr3_aa
- TRBJ1-1 TRBV12-5 many TGTGCTAGTGGTTTATCGGGGAACACTGAAGCTTTCTTT CASGLSGNTEAFF
TRBD1 TRBJ1-6 TRBV15 once TGTGCCACCAGCAGAGATTCCGGGACAGGGGCGACACCCCTCCACTTT CATSRDSGTGATPLHF
- TRBJ2-7 TRBV7-9 - TGTGCCAGCAGCTCGAATCACCGAGGGGAAGTGGAGCAGTACTTC CASSSNHRGEVEQYF
- TRBJ1-5 TRBV29-1 few TGCAGCGTGAAGACAGGAGATAGCAATCAGCCCCAGCATTTT CSVKTGDSNQPQHF
- TRBJ2-2 TRBV30 - TGTGCCTGCACCCATGCTCTGGTGAACACCGGGGAGCTGTTTTTT CACTHALVNTGELFF
- TRBJ2-2 TRBV10-2 many TGCGCCACCGCGGGACTTCTTAACACCGGGGAGCTGTTTTTT CATAGLLNTGELFF
TRBD1 TRBJ1-1 TRBV27 many TGTGCCAGCAGTCCAAGACAGGGGGGCACTGAAGCTTTCTTT CASSPRQGGTEAFF
- TRBJ2-2 TRBV15 once TGTGCCACCAGCAGAGAAGGGTTGGGAGGAAACACCGGGGAGCTGTTTTTT CATSREGLGGNTGELFF
TRBD2 TRBJ2-7 TRBV30 - TGTGCCTGGCGTCCCCCGGGACTAGCGGGAGGTTCCTACGAGCAGTACTTC CAWRPPGLAGGSYEQYF
TRBD2 TRBJ2-5 TRBV27 many TGTGCCAGCAGCTACGGGACTATGGAGACCCAGTACTTC CASSYGTMETQYF